One and the same sample provided the 28 T cell receptor beta chains below, sequenced in a study of T cell changes during pregnancy in multiple sclerosis. Using immunoSEQ multiplex PCR, the repertoire was profiled, and TCRdb retains in-frame clones only, with some absent. The sample carries about 49,000 clones, around 87% recorded once. The sample consisted of peripheral blood, taken after pregnancy. These receptors originate from a female donor in good health, enrolled as a control in a pregnancy study.

This chain joins TRBV28 and TRBJ1-5; the match to TRBD1 covers 7 bases. The length of the CDR3 is 15 residues. Germline CDR1 reads MDHEN; CDR2 reads SYDVKM. J gave up 5 bases and V 1 base, and 5 bases lay outside the gene matches. Written as DNA, the CDR3 is TGTGCCAGCAGTTTATCGGGCAGGGGGGATCAGCCCCAGCATTTT. This translates into CASSLSGRGDQPQHF.

The DNA of the CDR3 is TGTGCCTGGAGTTTCCTAGCGGATAGCTCCTACGAGCAGTACTTC. Its translation is CAWSFLADSSYEQYF. The chain couples TRBV30 to TRBJ2-7, with TRBD2 matching 7 bases. This CDR3 has 15 amino acids. V gave up 2 bases and J gave up 0 bases; unmatched junction bases: 7. Germline V lookup: CDR1 GTSNPN, CDR2 SVGIG (reference sequence). Looking up the rest from reference TRBV30 and TRBJ2-7 gives the full variable domain: SQTIHQWPATLVQPVGSPLSLECTVEGTSNPNLYWYRQAAGRGLQLLFYSVGIGQISSEVPQNLSASRPQDRQFILSSKKLLLSDSGFYLCAWSFLADSSYEQYFGPGTRLTVT.

The chain links TRBV6-5 to TRBJ1-1; D unresolved. Germline V gives CDR1 MNHEY, CDR2 SVGAGI. V dropped 3 bases and J dropped 2 bases, with 10 bases sitting between them. The CDR3 covers 14 residues. The CDR3 spells CASSYFPGNTEAFF. Written as DNA, the CDR3 is TGTGCCAGCAGTTATTTTCCGGGAAACACTGAAGCTTTCTTT.

On this clone: Different DNA sequences within this sample yield the same CDR3. The gene calls are TRBV5-1 and TRBJ2-7, with 11 bases matching TRBD1. After removal of 1 base from V and 3 bases from J, the junction contained 3 bases not matched to a gene. The V gene's germline CDR1 is SGHRS and CDR2 YFSETQ. The CDR3 contains 15 residues. CDR3 region: CASSLIGTGGYEQYF. In DNA form, the CDR3 reads TGCGCCAGCAGCTTGATCGGGACAGGGGGCTACGAGCAGTACTTC. Variable domain in full (rest from reference TRBV5-1 and TRBJ2-7): KAGVTQTPRYLIKTRGQQVTLSCSPISGHRSVSWYQQTPGQGLQFLFEYFSETQRNKGNFPGRFSGRQFSNSRSEMNVSTLELGDSALYLCASSLIGTGGYEQYFGPGTRLTVT.

The genes are TRBV12-5 and TRBJ1-4; TRBD1 is a possible D gene (5 bases). With 6 bases removed from V and 5 bases from J, the gap between germline ends came to 16 bases. Germline CDR1 reads LGHNT; CDR2 reads FRNRAP. The CDR3 is 15 amino acids. The CDR3: CASGPPGHSNEKLFF. Written as DNA, the CDR3 is TGTGCTAGTGGCCCCCCCGGACATTCAAATGAAAAACTGTTTTTT.

CDR3 bases: TGTGCCAGCAGTTCATCGATAGGGGCTGAAGCTTTCTTT. This translates into CASSSSIGAEAFF. The chain has TRBV28 and TRBJ1-1, with D maybe TRBD1 (5 bases). The CDR3 extends over 13 amino acids. The V end was cut by 4 bases, the J end by 6 bases, with 12 bases between. Germline V gene lookup returns CDR1 MDHEN and CDR2 SYDVKM.

This chain uses TRBV6-6 with TRBJ1-6; D perhaps matches TRBD1 (5 bases). The germline CDR1 and CDR2 sequences are MNHNY and SVGAGI (reference sequence). V lost 5 bases and J lost 6, with 11 bases in between. The length of the CDR3 is 14 residues. CDR3 DNA sequence: TGTGCCAGCAGTCCTCCGACAGTTAATTCACCCCTCCACTTT. This codes for CASSPPTVNSPLHF.

The chain uses TRBV14 and TRBJ2-1, with 7 bases matching TRBD2. Trimming removed 0 bases from V and 6 bases from J; junction bases left unmatched: 5. Germline CDR1 is SGHDN and CDR2 is FVKESK. The CDR3 contains 15 residues. The CDR3, as DNA: TGTGCCAGCAGCCAAGATGGGGGGGTTCCCAATGAGCAGTTCTTC. Translated, it gives CASSQDGGVPNEQFF.

The V call is TRBV9, the J call TRBJ2-1, with D possibly TRBD2 on 6 matching bases. From germline, CDR1 is SGDLS and CDR2 YYNGEE. The CDR3 has 15 amino acids. Trimming stripped 0 bases from V and 0 bases from J, with 7 bases between. CDR3 protein: CASSVVAASYNEQFF. CDR3 DNA sequence: TGTGCCAGCAGCGTAGTAGCGGCCTCCTACAATGAGCAGTTCTTC.

The chain carries TRBV6-5 and TRBJ1-1, with TRBD1 matching over 7 bases. The CDR3 sequence is 14 residues long. Losses at the gene ends were 5 bases for V and 6 bases for J; bases not matched to a gene: 9. Germline assignment: CDR1 MNHEY and CDR2 SVGAGI. CDR3 protein: CASSPDRVGAEAFF. CDR3 bases: TGTGCCAGCAGTCCCGACAGGGTGGGCGCTGAAGCTTTCTTT.

The rearrangement joins TRBV4-3 to TRBJ1-1, with D possibly being TRBD1 (5 bases). CDR1 LGHNA and CDR2 YSLEER come from the germline V gene. V was trimmed by 0 bases and J by 0 bases, leaving 14 bases between them. This CDR3 is built from 17 residues. CDR3 coding DNA: TGCGCCAGCAGCCAAGAATCCGGGGGGGTAATGAACACTGAAGCTTTCTTT. As protein: CASSQESGGVMNTEAFF.

The chain joins TRBV4-1 to TRBJ1-1; D remains ambiguous. The germline gives CDR1 MGHRA, CDR2 YSYEKL. Trimming removed 4 bases at V and 11 bases at J, with 20 bases between. The CDR3 runs 14 residues. Here the CDR3 reads CASSPLGLPILAFF. As DNA, the CDR3 is TGCGCCAGCAGCCCCCTTGGGCTTCCTATTTTGGCTTTCTTT.

CDR3 region: CASSPQGAKNIQYF. The CDR3 DNA follows: TGTGCCAGCAGCCCTCAGGGAGCCAAAAACATTCAGTACTTC. V usage is TRBV4-2 and J usage is TRBJ2-4; tentative D call: TRBD1 (5 bases). There are 14 residues in the CDR3. V gave up 4 bases and J gave up 0 bases, with 7 bases separating them. CDR1 LGHNA and CDR2 YNFKEQ come from the germline V gene.

The chain is built from TRBV25-1 and TRBJ2-5; 9 nucleotides align to TRBD2. Trimming at V came to 3 bases and at J to 4 bases, leaving 9 bases not matched to a gene. The germline V gene has CDR1 MGHDK and CDR2 SYGVNS. The CDR3 runs 16 residues. The CDR3 protein is CASSDAQTSGRETQYF. CDR3 in DNA: TGTGCCAGCAGTGATGCCCAGACTAGCGGAAGAGAGACCCAGTACTTC. Supplemented by reference TRBV25-1 and TRBJ2-5, the full variable domain reads EADIYQTPRYLVIGTGKKITLECSQTMGHDKMYWYQQDPGMELHLIHYSYGVNSTEKGDLSSESTVSRIRTEHFPLTLESARPSHTSQYLCASSDAQTSGRETQYFGPGTRLLVL.

The chain is built from TRBV7-8 and TRBJ1-5, with D perhaps TRBD1 (5 bases). The V gene's germline CDR1 is SGHVS and CDR2 FQNEAQ. The CDR3 sequence is 15 residues long. Trimming removed 5 bases at V and 0 bases at J, with 11 bases between. CDR3 sequence: CASSLGRVSNQPQHF. Here the CDR3 DNA reads TGTGCCAGCAGCCTAGGCAGGGTTAGCAATCAGCCCCAGCATTTT.

The chain is built from TRBV19 and TRBJ1-2, with 9 bases that match TRBD1. V was pared by 5 bases and J by 4 bases, with 2 bases of the junction left unmatched. In germline, CDR1 is LNHDA, CDR2 SQIVND (reference sequence). This CDR3 has 13 residues. The CDR3 here is CASSPDRGYGYTF. The CDR3 DNA follows: TGTGCCAGTAGTCCGGACAGGGGCTATGGCTACACCTTC.

The J gene is TRBJ1-1, the V gene TRBV12-5; 8 positions match TRBD1. CDR1 and CDR2 (germline): LGHNT, FRNRAP. The CDR3 totals 13 residues. Trimming took 2 bases from V and 10 from J; bases not matched to a gene: 6. The CDR3 loop is CASGLNFGQGAFF. The CDR3 bases are TGTGCTAGTGGTTTGAATTTCGGACAGGGAGCTTTCTTT.

This sequence joins TRBV18 and TRBJ2-2; 9 positions match TRBD2. The CDR3 is 16 amino acids. V trimming: 3 bases; J trimming: 10 bases; junction bases outside the gene matches: 12. Germline V lookup: CDR1 KGHSH, CDR2 LQKENI. The CDR3 sequence is CASSPPTSGTSLELFF. In DNA, the CDR3 is TGTGCCAGCTCACCTCCGACTAGCGGAACCTCTTTGGAGCTGTTTTTT.

The gene calls are TRBV14 and TRBJ2-7; D is ambiguous. The CDR3 has 15 amino acids. V shed 0 bases and J shed 5 bases, with 14 bases lying between them. Germline assignment: CDR1 SGHDN and CDR2 FVKESK. This CDR3 is CASSQDLLAANEQYF. The CDR3 region has the DNA TGTGCCAGCAGCCAAGATTTACTGGCGGCTAACGAGCAGTACTTC.

The chain has TRBV5-1 and TRBJ2-1, with D perhaps matching TRBD2 (5 bases). The CDR3 extends over 16 amino acids. Germline V lookup: CDR1 SGHRS, CDR2 YFSETQ. Trimming cost V 0 bases and J 8 bases, with 18 bases left between them. The CDR3 here is CASSLVERRVFDEQFF. The CDR3 DNA follows: TGCGCCAGCAGCTTGGTGGAGCGGCGGGTTTTTGATGAGCAGTTCTTC.

The chain employs TRBV30 and TRBJ2-7; TRBD1 matches 10 bases. J was trimmed by 4 bases and V by 7 bases; bases with no gene match: 25. In germline, CDR1 is GTSNPN, CDR2 SVGIG (reference sequence). CDR3 size: 19 residues. The chain's CDR3 is CAFLRDRGCGPYPAYEQYF. DNA of the CDR3: TGTGCCTTTCTCCGGGACAGGGGCTGTGGACCTTATCCGGCATACGAGCAGTACTTC.

J is TRBJ1-6 and V is TRBV19; 8 nucleotides align to TRBD1. V shed 6 bases, J shed 6 bases, and the junction held 4 bases outside the gene matches. CDR1 LNHDA and CDR2 SQIVND come from the germline V gene (reference sequence). The CDR3 length is 14 residues. Here the CDR3 reads CASRDRAANSPLHF. The CDR3, as DNA: TGTGCCAGTAGGGACAGGGCGGCTAATTCACCCCTCCACTTT.

This chain's CDR3 is CASSDSTGGAPNEQFF. The CDR3, as DNA: TGTGCCAGCAGTGACTCTACCGGGGGGGCCCCCAATGAGCAGTTCTTC. The J gene is TRBJ2-1, the V gene TRBV6-4; 8 bases agree with TRBD2. Per germline, CDR1 MRHNA and CDR2 SNTAGT. Germline trimming cut 0 bases from V and 6 bases from J; bases unmatched to any gene: 7. This CDR3 comprises 16 residues.

The chain employs TRBV5-1 and TRBJ2-3; maybe TRBD2 (5 bases). V was clipped by 5 bases and J by 4 bases, with 17 bases between them. The CDR3 runs 15 residues. Germline V lookup: CDR1 SGHRS, CDR2 YFSETQ. The CDR3 spells CASREDRSRADTQYF. The CDR3 region has the DNA TGCGCCAGCAGGGAGGACCGAAGCAGAGCAGATACGCAGTATTTT.

The chain joins TRBV12-1 to TRBJ2-4; TRBD2 is the table's D call and was not checked against the DNA. TRBV12-1 is noted as a pseudogene. The CDR3 spans 16 residues. The CDR3 protein is CASSPGSTVAKNIQYF. As DNA, the CDR3 is TGTGCCAGCAGCCCCGGGAGCACGGTTGCCAAAAACATTCAGTACTTC.

The chain joins TRBV5-1 to TRBJ2-5, with 11 bases aligning to TRBD2. Germline V CDR1 and CDR2: SGHRS, YFSETQ. This CDR3 comprises 16 residues. With 5 bases clipped from V and 5 bases from J, the junction kept 11 bases outside the gene matches. The CDR3 reads CASRADLAGGRETQYF. The CDR3 DNA is TGCGCCAGCAGGGCCGACCTAGCGGGGGGCCGCGAGACCCAGTACTTC.

This clone was recorded once. The rearrangement uses TRBV28 and TRBJ2-1, with 11 nucleotides matching TRBD2. The CDR3 runs 16 residues. Germline V CDR1 and CDR2: MDHEN, SYDVKM. The junction had 8 bases not matched to a gene; V was cut back by 2 bases and J by 8 bases. CDR3 in amino acids: CASSLVLAGAADEQFF. CDR3 nucleotide sequence: TGTGCCAGCAGTTTAGTACTAGCGGGAGCAGCCGATGAGCAGTTCTTC.

CDR3 residues: CASRATGAFSGNTIYF. CDR3 in DNA: TGCGCCAGCAGGGCGACAGGGGCGTTCTCTGGAAACACCATATATTTT. This chain connects TRBV5-1 to TRBJ1-3, with 8 bases that match TRBD1. V shed 5 bases and J 0 bases; nucleotides not matched to a gene: 7. CDR1 SGHRS and CDR2 YFSETQ come from the germline V gene. The CDR3 length is 16 residues. Using reference TRBV5-1 and TRBJ1-3 for the parts outside the CDR3, the full variable domain is KAGVTQTPRYLIKTRGQQVTLSCSPISGHRSVSWYQQTPGQGLQFLFEYFSETQRNKGNFPGRFSGRQFSNSRSEMNVSTLELGDSALYLCASRATGAFSGNTIYFGEGSWLTVV.